This is a list of T cell receptor beta chains from one sample in a study of cytomegalovirus exposure and HLA in healthy donors. Assay used: immunoSEQ multiplex PCR; TCRdb lists only in-frame clones, some missing. This sample has some 200,000 clones, with 82% found just once. The material sequenced was PBMCs. The receptors derive from a woman aged 40 to 50 in good health and CMV-seronegative. Both conserved end residues are trimmed from each CDR3. D genes are given only for firm matches.

D: NA
J: TRBJ1-1
V: TRBV5-6
CDR3: ASSRQGPTEAF

D: TRBD1
J: TRBJ1-1
V: TRBV4-2
CDR3: ASSQVKNRGTTEAF

D: NA
J: TRBJ2-4
V: TRBV28
CDR3: ASSPAGSAKNIQY

D: NA
J: TRBJ2-3
V: TRBV10-3
CDR3: AISVSGATSTDTQY

D: NA
J: TRBJ1-4
V: TRBV4-3
CDR3: ASSQGHSTNEKLF

D: NA
J: TRBJ1-3
V: TRBV7-9
CDR3: ASSSAGMGNTIY

D: NA
J: TRBJ1-5
V: TRBV19
CDR3: ASNDRHSNQPQH

D: NA
J: TRBJ1-2
V: TRBV4-1
CDR3: ASSQDQSRTAFLPGGYT

D: TRBD1
J: TRBJ1-3
V: TRBV18
CDR3: ASSRTGALSGNTIY

D: NA
J: TRBJ2-2
V: TRBV18
CDR3: ASSPLGPGQNTGELF

D: NA
J: TRBJ1-2
V: TRBV30
CDR3: AWSGMFNYGYT

D: NA
J: TRBJ2-7
V: TRBV18
CDR3: ASSPEEGGAREQY

D: TRBD2
J: TRBJ2-7
V: TRBV10-3
CDR3: AISESGLAGFEQY

D: NA
J: TRBJ2-7
V: TRBV19
CDR3: ASSTSGGGYSYEQY

D: NA
J: TRBJ1-1
V: TRBV28
CDR3: ASSLLRDTEAF

D: NA
J: TRBJ2-3
V: TRBV7-2
CDR3: ASSLAGVTDTQY

D: TRBD1
J: TRBJ2-7
V: TRBV19
CDR3: ASSIGGRGQYEQY

D: NA
J: TRBJ2-5
V: TRBV28
CDR3: ASSTTSAGLETQY

D: NA
J: TRBJ1-4
V: TRBV27
CDR3: ASSPGFLANEKLF

D: NA
J: TRBJ1-1
V: TRBV27
CDR3: ASSLGGGNTEAF

D: NA
J: TRBJ2-7
V: TRBV4-2
CDR3: ASSQAYAGRSSYEQY

D: TRBD2
J: TRBJ2-3
V: TRBV11-2
CDR3: ASSASGSLTDTQY